What follows is one T cell receptor (beta chain) and its context. V lost 0 bases to trimming and J lost 6 bases; unmatched junction nucleotides: 13. This CDR3 contains 18 residues. The V gene's germline CDR1 is SNHLY and CDR2 FYNNEI. These data come from a study of shared clonotypes between healthy human individuals. Background on the study: The donor group consisted of two women and a few men, aged 18 to 49.

Investigators divided CD4+ cells into CD45RA+ naive and CD45RA-negative memory subsets. The table came from immunoSEQ multiplex PCR; TCRdb's copy has only in-frame clones and leaves some out. Of 2 million to 2.5 million clones in the sample, under 97% were seen once. This clonotype was obtained from a man aged 18 to 30 in good health. Sample: naive CD4+ T cells sorted from blood. Indicated subset: CD45RA+ positively selected. The chain is built from TRBV2 and TRBJ1-4, with 7 positions matching TRBD1. In DNA, the CDR3 is TGTGCCAGCAGTGAAGCGATCCAGTTAAAGGGGGCAGATGAAAAACTGTTTTTT. It specifies CASSEAIQLKGADEKLFF. The whole variable domain, remainder taken from reference TRBV2 and TRBJ1-4, is EPEVTQTPSHQVTQMGQEVILRCVPISNHLYFYWYRQILGQKVEFLVSFYNNEISEKSEIFDDQFSVERPDGSNFTLKIRSTKLEDSAMYFCASSEAIQLKGADEKLFFGSGTQLSVL.